This TCR delta chain appears in the sequencing data of a study of gamma-delta T cells after stem cell transplantation. The CDR3 loop spans 17 amino acids. Germline V CDR1 and CDR2: GEAIGNYY, EKD. TCRdb re-called clones from the RT-PCR reads via CATT. The sample shows about 700 delta-chain clones, more than 2.5% of them seen only once. This clone was seen a handful of times. With a far larger clone one base away, a read error is the likely cause. This specimen includes other DNA sequences encoding the same CDR3. V is TRDV2 and J is TRDJ2, with 8 bases identical to TRDD3. Sequencing was performed on gamma-delta T cells. The source is a human donor. It is not recorded whose cells these are; they may come from a transplant donor. The CDR3 protein is CACDTVRTGGETAQLFF. CDR3 coding DNA: TGTGCCTGTGACACCGTGAGGACTGGGGGTGAGACAGCACAACTTTTCTTT.